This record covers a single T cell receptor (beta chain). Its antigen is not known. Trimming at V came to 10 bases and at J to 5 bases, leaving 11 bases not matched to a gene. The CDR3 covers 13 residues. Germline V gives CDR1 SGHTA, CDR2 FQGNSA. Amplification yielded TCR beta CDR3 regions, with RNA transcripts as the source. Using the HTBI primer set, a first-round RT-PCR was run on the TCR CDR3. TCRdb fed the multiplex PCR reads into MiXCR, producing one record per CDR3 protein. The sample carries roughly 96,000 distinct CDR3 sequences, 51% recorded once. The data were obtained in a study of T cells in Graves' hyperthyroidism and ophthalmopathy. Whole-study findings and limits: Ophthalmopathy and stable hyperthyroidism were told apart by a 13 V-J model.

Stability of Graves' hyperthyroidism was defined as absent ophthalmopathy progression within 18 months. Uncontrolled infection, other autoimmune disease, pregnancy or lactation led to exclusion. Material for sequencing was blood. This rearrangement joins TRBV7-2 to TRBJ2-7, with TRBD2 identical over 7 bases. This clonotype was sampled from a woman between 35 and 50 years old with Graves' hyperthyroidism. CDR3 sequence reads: CATREWGRDEQYF. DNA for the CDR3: TGTGCCACGCGGGAGTGGGGCCGGGACGAGCAGTACTTC.